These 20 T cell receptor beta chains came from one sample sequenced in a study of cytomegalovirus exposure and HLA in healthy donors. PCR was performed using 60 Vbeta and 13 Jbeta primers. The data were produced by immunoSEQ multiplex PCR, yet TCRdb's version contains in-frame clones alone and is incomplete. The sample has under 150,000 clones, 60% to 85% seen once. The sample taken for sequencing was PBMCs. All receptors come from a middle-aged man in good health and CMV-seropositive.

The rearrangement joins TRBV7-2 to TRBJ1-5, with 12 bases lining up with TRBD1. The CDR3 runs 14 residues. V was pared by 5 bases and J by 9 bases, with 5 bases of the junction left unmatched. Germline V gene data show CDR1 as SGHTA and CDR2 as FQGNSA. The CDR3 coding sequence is TGTGCCAGCAGCCGGGGACAGGGGGCACGGCCCCAGCATTTT. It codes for CASSRGQGARPQHF.

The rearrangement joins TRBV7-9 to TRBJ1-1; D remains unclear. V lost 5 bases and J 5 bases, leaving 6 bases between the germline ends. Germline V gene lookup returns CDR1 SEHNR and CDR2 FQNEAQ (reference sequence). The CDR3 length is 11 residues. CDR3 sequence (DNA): TGTGCCAGCAGCCGGGGAACTGAAGCTTTCTTT. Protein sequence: CASSRGTEAFF.

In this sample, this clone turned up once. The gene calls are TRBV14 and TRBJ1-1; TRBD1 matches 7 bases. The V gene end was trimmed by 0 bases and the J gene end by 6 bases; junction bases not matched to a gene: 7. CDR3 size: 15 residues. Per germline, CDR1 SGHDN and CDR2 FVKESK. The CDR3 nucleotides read TGTGCCAGCAGCCAAGAGACAGGGAGGCGGTCTGAAGCTTTCTTT. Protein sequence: CASSQETGRRSEAFF.

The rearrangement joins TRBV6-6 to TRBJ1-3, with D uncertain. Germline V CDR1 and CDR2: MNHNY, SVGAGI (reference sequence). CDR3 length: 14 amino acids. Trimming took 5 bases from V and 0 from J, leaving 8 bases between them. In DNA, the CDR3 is TGTGCCAGCAGTCAGGTGTCCTCTGGAAACACCATATATTTT. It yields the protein CASSQVSSGNTIYF.

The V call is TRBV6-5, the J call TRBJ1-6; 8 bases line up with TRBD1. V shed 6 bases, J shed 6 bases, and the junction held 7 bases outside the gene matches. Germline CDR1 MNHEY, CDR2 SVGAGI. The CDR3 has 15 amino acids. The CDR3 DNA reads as TGTGCCAGCAGCTCCCGACAGGGGCCTAATTCACCCCTCCACTTT. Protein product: CASSSRQGPNSPLHF.

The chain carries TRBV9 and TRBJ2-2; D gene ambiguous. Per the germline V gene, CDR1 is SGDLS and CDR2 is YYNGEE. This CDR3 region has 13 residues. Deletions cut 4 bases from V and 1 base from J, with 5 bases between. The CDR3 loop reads CASSPRNTGELFF. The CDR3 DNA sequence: TGTGCCAGCAGCCCCCGGAACACCGGGGAGCTGTTTTTT. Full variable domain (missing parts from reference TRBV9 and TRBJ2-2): DSGVTQTPKHLITATGQRVTLRCSPRSGDLSVYWYQQSLDQGLQFLIQYYNGEERAKGNILERFSAQQFPDLHSELNLSSLELGDSALYFCASSPRNTGELFFGEGSRLTVL.

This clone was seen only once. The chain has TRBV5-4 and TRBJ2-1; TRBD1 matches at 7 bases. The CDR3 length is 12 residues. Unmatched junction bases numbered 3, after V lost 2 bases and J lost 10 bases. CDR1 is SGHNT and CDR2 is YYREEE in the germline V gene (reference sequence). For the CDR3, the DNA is TGTGCCAGCAGCTTCCGGGACAGAGAGCAGTTCTTC. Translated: CASSFRDREQFF.

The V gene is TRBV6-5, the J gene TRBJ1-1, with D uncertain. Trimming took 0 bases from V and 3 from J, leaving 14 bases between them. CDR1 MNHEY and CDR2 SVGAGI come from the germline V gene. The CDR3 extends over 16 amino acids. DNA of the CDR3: TGTGCCAGCAGTTACTCGATAACGGAGACTGACACTGAAGCTTTCTTT. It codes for CASSYSITETDTEAFF.

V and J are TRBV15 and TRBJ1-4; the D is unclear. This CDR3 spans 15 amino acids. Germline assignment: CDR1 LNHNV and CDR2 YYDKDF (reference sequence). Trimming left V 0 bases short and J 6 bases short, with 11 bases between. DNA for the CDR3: TGTGCCACCAGCAGAGAGGTCCTTCAGGATGAAAAACTGTTTTTT. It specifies CATSREVLQDEKLFF.

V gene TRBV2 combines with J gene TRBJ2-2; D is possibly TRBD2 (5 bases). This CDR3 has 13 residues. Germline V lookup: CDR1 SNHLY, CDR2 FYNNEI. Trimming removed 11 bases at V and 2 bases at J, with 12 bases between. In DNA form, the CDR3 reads TGTGCCCACATCGGGGTAAACACCGGGGAGCTGTTTTTT. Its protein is CAHIGVNTGELFF.

The CDR3 here is CASSLAAGTEAFF. The CDR3 nucleotides read TGCGCCAGCAGCTTGGCGGCGGGAACTGAAGCTTTCTTT. V and J are TRBV5-1 and TRBJ1-1; no definite D call. The CDR3 loop spans 13 amino acids. Trimming pared 0 bases from V and 5 bases from J, leaving 8 bases between. Germline CDR1 and CDR2: SGHRS and YFSETQ.

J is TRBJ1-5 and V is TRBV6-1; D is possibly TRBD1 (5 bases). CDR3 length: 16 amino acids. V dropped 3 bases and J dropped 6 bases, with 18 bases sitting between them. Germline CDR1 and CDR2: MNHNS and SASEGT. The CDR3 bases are TGTGCCAGCAGTGAGGGACTGGGGATAGCAGGTCAGCCCCAGCATTTT. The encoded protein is CASSEGLGIAGQPQHF.

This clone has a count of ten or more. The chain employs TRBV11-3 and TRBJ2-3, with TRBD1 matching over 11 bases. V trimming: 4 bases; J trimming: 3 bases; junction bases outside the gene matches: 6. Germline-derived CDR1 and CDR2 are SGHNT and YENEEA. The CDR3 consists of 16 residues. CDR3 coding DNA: TGTGCCAGCAGCTCCGGACAGGGGGCGGTTACAGATACGCAGTATTTT. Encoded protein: CASSSGQGAVTDTQYF.

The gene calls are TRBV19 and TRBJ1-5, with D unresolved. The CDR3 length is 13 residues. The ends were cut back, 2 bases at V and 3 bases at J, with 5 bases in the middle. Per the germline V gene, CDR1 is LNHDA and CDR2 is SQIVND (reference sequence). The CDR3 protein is CASSIKANQPQHF. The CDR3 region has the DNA TGTGCCAGTAGTATAAAAGCCAATCAGCCCCAGCATTTT.

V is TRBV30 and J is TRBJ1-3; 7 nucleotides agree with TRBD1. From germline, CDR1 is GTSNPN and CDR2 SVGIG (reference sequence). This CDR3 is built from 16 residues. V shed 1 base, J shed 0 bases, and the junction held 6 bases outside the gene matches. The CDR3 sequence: CAWSDTGAYSGNTIYF. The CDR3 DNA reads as TGTGCCTGGAGTGATACAGGGGCCTACTCTGGAAACACCATATATTTT.

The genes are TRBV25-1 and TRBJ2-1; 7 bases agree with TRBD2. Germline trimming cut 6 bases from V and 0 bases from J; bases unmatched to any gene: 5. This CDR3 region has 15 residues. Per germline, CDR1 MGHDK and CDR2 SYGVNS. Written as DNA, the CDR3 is TGTGCCAGCAGAAAAGCGGGATCCTCCTACAATGAGCAGTTCTTC. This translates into CASRKAGSSYNEQFF.

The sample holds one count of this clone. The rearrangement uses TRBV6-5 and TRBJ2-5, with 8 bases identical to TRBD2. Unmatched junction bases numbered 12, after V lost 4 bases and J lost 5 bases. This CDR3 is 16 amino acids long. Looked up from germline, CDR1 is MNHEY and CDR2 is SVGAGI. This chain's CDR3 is CASSSRSSGVGETQYF. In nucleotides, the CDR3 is TGTGCCAGCAGTTCCCGAAGTAGCGGGGTAGGGGAGACCCAGTACTTC.

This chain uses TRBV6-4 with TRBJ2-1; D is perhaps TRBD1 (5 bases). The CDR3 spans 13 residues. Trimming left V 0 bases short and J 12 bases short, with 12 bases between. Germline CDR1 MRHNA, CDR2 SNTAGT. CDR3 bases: TGTGCCAGCAGTGACTCCTTAGGGGTCGGGCAGTTCTTC. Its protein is CASSDSLGVGQFF.

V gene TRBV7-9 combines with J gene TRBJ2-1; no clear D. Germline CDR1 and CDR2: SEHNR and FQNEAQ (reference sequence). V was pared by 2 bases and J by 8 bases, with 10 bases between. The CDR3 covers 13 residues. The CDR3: CASSLSLIHEQFF. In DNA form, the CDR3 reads TGTGCCAGCAGCTTATCCCTTATCCATGAGCAGTTCTTC. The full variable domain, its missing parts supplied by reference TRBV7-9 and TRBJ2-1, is DTGVSQNPRHKITKRGQNVTFRCDPISEHNRLYWYRQTLGQGPEFLTYFQNEAQLEKSRLLSDRFSAERPKGSFSTLEIQRTEQGDSAMYLCASSLSLIHEQFFGPGTRLTVL.

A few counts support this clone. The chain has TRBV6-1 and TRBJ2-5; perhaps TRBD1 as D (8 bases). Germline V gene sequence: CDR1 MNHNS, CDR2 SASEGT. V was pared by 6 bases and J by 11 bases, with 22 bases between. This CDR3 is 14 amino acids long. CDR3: CASSLRQGREEQYF. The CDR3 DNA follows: TGTGCCAGCAGCCTTAGACAGGGGAGGGAAGAGCAGTACTTC.